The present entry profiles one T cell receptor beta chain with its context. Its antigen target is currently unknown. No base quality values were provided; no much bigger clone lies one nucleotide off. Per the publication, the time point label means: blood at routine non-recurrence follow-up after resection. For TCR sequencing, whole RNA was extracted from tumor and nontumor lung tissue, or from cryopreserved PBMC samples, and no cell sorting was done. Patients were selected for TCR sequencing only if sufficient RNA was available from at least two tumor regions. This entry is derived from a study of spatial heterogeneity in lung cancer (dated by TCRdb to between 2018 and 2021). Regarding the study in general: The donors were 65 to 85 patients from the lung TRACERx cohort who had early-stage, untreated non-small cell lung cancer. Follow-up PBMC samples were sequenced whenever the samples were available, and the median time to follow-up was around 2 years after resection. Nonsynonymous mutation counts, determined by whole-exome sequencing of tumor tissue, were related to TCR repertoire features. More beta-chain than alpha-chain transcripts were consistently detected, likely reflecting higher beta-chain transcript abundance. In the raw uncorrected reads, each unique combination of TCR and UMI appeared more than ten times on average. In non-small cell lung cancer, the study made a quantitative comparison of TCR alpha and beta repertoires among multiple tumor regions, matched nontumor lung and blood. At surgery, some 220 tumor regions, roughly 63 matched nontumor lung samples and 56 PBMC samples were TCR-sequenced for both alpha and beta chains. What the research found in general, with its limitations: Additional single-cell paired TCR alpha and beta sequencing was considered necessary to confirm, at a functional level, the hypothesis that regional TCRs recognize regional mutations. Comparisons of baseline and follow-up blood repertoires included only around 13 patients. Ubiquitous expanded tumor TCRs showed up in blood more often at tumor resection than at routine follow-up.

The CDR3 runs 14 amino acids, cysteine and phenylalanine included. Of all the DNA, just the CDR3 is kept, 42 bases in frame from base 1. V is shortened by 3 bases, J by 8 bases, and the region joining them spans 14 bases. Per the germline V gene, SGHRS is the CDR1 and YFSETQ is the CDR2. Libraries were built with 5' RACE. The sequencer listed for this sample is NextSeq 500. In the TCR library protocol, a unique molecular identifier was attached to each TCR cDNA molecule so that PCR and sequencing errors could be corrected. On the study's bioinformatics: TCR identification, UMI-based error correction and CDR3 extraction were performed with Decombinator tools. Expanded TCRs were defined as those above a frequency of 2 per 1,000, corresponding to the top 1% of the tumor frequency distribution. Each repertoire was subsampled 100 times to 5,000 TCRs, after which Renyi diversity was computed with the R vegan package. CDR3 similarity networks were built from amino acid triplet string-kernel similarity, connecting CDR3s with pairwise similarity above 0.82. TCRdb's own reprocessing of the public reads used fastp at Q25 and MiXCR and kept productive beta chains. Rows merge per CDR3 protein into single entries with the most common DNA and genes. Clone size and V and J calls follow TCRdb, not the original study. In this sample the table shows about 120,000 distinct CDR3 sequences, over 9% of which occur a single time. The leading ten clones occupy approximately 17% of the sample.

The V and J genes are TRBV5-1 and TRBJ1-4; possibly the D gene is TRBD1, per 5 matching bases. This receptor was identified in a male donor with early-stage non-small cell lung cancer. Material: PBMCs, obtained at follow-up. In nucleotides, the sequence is TGCGCCAGCAGCTCCACTGGGACTTTCGAAAAACTGTTTTTT. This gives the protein CASSSTGTFEKLFF. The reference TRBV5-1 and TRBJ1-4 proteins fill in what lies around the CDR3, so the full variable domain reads KAGVTQTPRYLIKTRGQQVTLSCSPISGHRSVSWYQQTPGQGLQFLFEYFSETQRNKGNFPGRFSGRQFSNSRSEMNVSTLELGDSALYLCASSSTGTFEKLFFGSGTQLSVL.